Listed below are T cell receptor beta chains from one sample, sequenced in a study of blood T cell repertoires in COVID-19. Produced via immunoSEQ multiplex PCR; TCRdb's table is partial and in-frame only. This table holds approximately 470,000 clones, about nine tenths found once. The source material was PBMCs or T cells enriched from blood (not recorded which). These receptors all come from a woman under 30 who had recovered from COVID-19. CDR3s include the opening cysteine and the closing phenylalanine or tryptophan. The D gene is left open where the match is weak. Some rows mark clone size as missing; the rest say once, few, many or name a class of expanded clone.

TRBJ2-7	TRBD1	-	TRBV2	TGTGCCAGCAGTGAAGAAAGGGGGCTTAGCTCCTACGAGCAGTACTTC	CASSEERGLSSYEQYF
TRBJ2-7	-	-	TRBV27	TGTGCCAGCAGTTTCGGACAGAAGCAGTACTTC	CASSFGQKQYF
TRBJ1-2	-	-	TRBV30	TGTGCCTGGGCCGGGGGGGCGAAGGGGGAGGAGGAAGGCTACACCTTC	CAWAGGAKGEEEGYTF
TRBJ1-1	-	-	TRBV6-5	TGTGCCAGCAGTTACGGAGACCGGATCGAAGCTTTCTTT	CASSYGDRIEAFF
TRBJ1-5	TRBD1	-	TRBV12-5	TGTGCTAGTGGCCTAGGACAGGGGGAGGATAGCAATCAGCCCCAGCATTTT	CASGLGQGEDSNQPQHF
TRBJ1-3	TRBD1	-	TRBV7-2	TGTGCCAGCAGCCGGCGGACAGGGGGAGGAAACACCATATATTTT	CASSRRTGGGNTIYF
TRBJ1-2	-	-	TRBV9	TGTGCCAGCAGCGTAGGGCAGGCCCGCGATGGCTATGGCTACACCTTC	CASSVGQARDGYGYTF
TRBJ2-7	-	-	TRBV29-1	TGCAGCCATACCCCGAGGGTCTCCTACGAGCAGTACTTC	CSHTPRVSYEQYF
TRBJ1-5	-	once	TRBV12-5	TGTGCTAGTGGTTTGGCTTTAAATCAGCCCCAGCATTTT	CASGLALNQPQHF
TRBJ1-5	-	once	TRBV30	TGTGCCTGGAGTCAGGGATTCGATCAGCCCCAGCATTTT	CAWSQGFDQPQHF
TRBJ1-5	-	-	TRBV28	TGTGCCAGCAGTTTATTGGGCAGGGGAGACAATCAGCCCCAGCATTTT	CASSLLGRGDNQPQHF
TRBJ1-1	TRBD1	-	TRBV19	TGTGCCAGTAGTATACGGACAGGGCTGGGGGACACTGAAGCTTTCTTT	CASSIRTGLGDTEAFF
TRBJ1-6	-	-	TRBV12-5	TGTGCTAGTGCCTCGACAGAAATCTATAATTCACCCCTCCACTTT	CASASTEIYNSPLHF
TRBJ2-5	-	-	TRBV12-5	TGTGCTAGTGGCCTCACTTCCTTTCGGACAGAAGAGACCCAGTACTTC	CASGLTSFRTEETQYF
TRBJ1-5	-	few	TRBV19	TGTGCCAGTAGTATAGCCCCAGACGGGAGCCAGCCCCAGCATTTT	CASSIAPDGSQPQHF
TRBJ2-2	TRBD1	-	TRBV19	TGTGCCAGGACGAAACCGGGACAGGGTTCGTCCTCGCAGAACACCGGGGAGCTGTTTTTT	CARTKPGQGSSSQNTGELFF
TRBJ2-2	-	-	TRBV4-1	TGCGCCAGCAGCCCTCGGATTTACAGTGGGACCGGGGAGCTGTTTTTT	CASSPRIYSGTGELFF
TRBJ2-7	TRBD1	few	TRBV30	TGTGCCTGGAGTCCCGGACAGGGGAGTCACGAGCAGTACTTC	CAWSPGQGSHEQYF
TRBJ2-1	-	-	TRBV6-5	TGTGCCAGCAGTTGGGCCTCCGACAATGAGCAGTTCTTC	CASSWASDNEQFF
TRBJ2-7	TRBD1	-	TRBV30	TGTGCCTGGAGTCCCAGGGGGACGGAGCAGTACTTC	CAWSPRGTEQYF
TRBJ1-5	-	-	TRBV28	TGTGCCAGCAGATCAACCAGGGGAAGCAATCAGCCCCAGCATTTT	CASRSTRGSNQPQHF
TRBJ1-2	-	-	TRBV27	TGTGCCAGCGGTTCGTCCCTGGAGGGCTATGGCTACACCTTC	CASGSSLEGYGYTF
TRBJ2-3	-	-	TRBV28	TGTGCCAGCAGCCCTACAGGGATTTGGGGAGATACGCAGTATTTT	CASSPTGIWGDTQYF
TRBJ1-3	TRBD1	-	TRBV5-8	TGTGCCAGCAGCCCCGTGCTCCCTGGGACAGAAGCTGGAAACACCATATATTTT	CASSPVLPGTEAGNTIYF
TRBJ2-1	-	-	TRBV5-1	TGCGCCAGCAGCTTGGGGCCTGAGCAGTTCTTC	CASSLGPEQFF